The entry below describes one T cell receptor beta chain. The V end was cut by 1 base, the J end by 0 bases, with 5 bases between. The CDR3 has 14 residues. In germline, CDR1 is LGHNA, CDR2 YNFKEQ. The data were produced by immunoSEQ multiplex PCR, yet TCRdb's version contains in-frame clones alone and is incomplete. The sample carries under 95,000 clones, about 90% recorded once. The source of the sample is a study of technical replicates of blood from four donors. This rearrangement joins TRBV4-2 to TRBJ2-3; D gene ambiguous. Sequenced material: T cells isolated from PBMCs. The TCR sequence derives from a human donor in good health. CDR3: CASSQATSTDTQYF. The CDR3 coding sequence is TGTGCCAGCAGCCAAGCTACTAGCACAGATACGCAGTATTTT.